Sequencing of this TCR beta chain was carried out in a study of blood T cell repertoires in COVID-19 (dated by TCRdb to 2018 to 2020). At the level of the whole study: Samples covering the acute and convalescent phases of COVID-19 were provided by collaborators in the United States, Italy and Spain. The samples were drawn from the first 160 participants of the ongoing ImmuneRACE study and from 1,254 subjects provided by 6 global collaborators. Where available, HLA class I and class II types were obtained from metadata supplied by the sample provider rather than from assay-based typing. Sample metadata almost always included a de-identified subject ID, COVID-19 status, age in years and sex. The material from the prospective study consisted of cDNA or gDNA derived from T cells, B-cell-depleted T cells, or PBMCs. The repertoires were released in a freely available public database intended as a resource for research on the immune response to SARS-CoV-2. The dataset comprised deeply sampled blood TCRbeta repertoires from subjects exposed to, actively infected with, or recovered from COVID-19. The study at large found these results: Clinical and demographic metadata were provided uncurated, with the amount varying by source and participant.

Worth noting for this clone: Its target antigen remains unknown. No much larger clone is present one base from it, and per-base qualities are unavailable.

V lost 6 bases and J lost 1 base; the stretch between them is 22 bases long. Reading the germline V gene gives CDR1 SGHVS and CDR2 FQNEAQ. The CDR3 has 18 amino acids, counting the end cysteine and phenylalanine. The kept DNA is CDR3 alone, 54 bases in frame from the first base. TCRbeta CDR3 regions were amplified from genomic DNA by means of the immunoSEQ Assay, a bias-controlled multiplex PCR. The source study handled its data this way. Nucleated cell counts per sample were estimated from amplification of reference gene primers within the assay. To quantify the absolute abundance of each unique TCRbeta CDR3 rearrangement, sequence reads were collapsed and filtered. For each sample, productive Simpson clonality was calculated as the square root of Simpson's diversity index over productive rearrangements. This immuneACCESS table, as held by TCRdb, lists in-frame sequences with V and J called but not all clones. Of the missing ones, under half trace to an unresolved V gene in checked studies; the others have no known cause. The V and J calls and clone size come from that table; D and trimming were worked out from the DNA. The sample table records some 150,000 clones; roughly 84% of these occur just once. The top ten clonotypes cover more than 5% of the sample.

Enrolling through a virtual design, the prospective study's participants ranged in age from roughly 18 to 89 years and lived across 24 United States geographic areas. In the prospective study, participants were assigned to cohorts based on the clinical history participants reported in a screening survey and a study questionnaire. A participant counted as exposed if, within 2 weeks of entering the study, that participant had been in contact with someone who had a PCR-confirmed or clinician-diagnosed COVID-19 case. Each participant in the prospective study had whole blood, serum and a nasopharyngeal or oropharyngeal swab collected by mobile phlebotomists. Participants in the prospective study had the option to provide additional blood draws and questionnaires over an approximately 2-month period. Blood samples from the prospective study were shipped frozen or at room temperature prior to DNA extraction.

The sequencing sample was made of PBMCs or T cells enriched from blood (not recorded which). The clonotype was recovered from a woman aged 50 to 65 who had been exposed to COVID-19. The sequence is built from TRBV7-8 and TRBJ2-4; 5 matching bases give a weak D call of TRBD2. The CDR3 region has the sequence CASSSPAGPPGAKNIQYF. The nucleotides are TGTGCCAGCAGTTCCCCGGCGGGTCCCCCGGGGGCCAAAAACATTCAGTACTTC.